This T cell receptor (beta chain) was profiled in a study of OX40 agonist ivuxolimab in advanced cancers. Background on the study: With ivuxolimab, an agonistic anti-OX40 (CD134) antibody, patients were treated.

The sample holds a few counts of this clone. Its antigen is not known. The CDR3 is made up of 15 amino acids. Per the germline V gene, CDR1 is SEHNR and CDR2 is FQNEAQ (reference sequence). V was trimmed by 5 bases and J by 5 bases, leaving 19 bases between them. Baseline, cycle 4 day 1, and cycle 7 day 1 were the blood sampling points. General study results and limits: Among expanded peripheral T cells, antigen specificity went undetermined.

Measured with immunoSEQ multiplex PCR; TCRdb has only the in-frame clones, and not every one. Seen here are fewer than 60,000 clones, 60% to 80% observed once, and the top ten hold over 7%. The chain has TRBV7-9 and TRBJ2-7; D may be TRBD2 (6 bases). The specimen comprised CD4+ or CD8+ T cells sorted from blood, sampled in a trial of the OX40 agonist ivuxolimab. The receptor was isolated from an adult with an advanced solid tumor such as melanoma, head and neck, liver or kidney cancer. The CDR3 is CASSPRGVGNDEQYF. The CDR3 nucleotides are TGTGCCAGCAGCCCCCGCGGGGTTGGGAATGACGAGCAGTACTTC.